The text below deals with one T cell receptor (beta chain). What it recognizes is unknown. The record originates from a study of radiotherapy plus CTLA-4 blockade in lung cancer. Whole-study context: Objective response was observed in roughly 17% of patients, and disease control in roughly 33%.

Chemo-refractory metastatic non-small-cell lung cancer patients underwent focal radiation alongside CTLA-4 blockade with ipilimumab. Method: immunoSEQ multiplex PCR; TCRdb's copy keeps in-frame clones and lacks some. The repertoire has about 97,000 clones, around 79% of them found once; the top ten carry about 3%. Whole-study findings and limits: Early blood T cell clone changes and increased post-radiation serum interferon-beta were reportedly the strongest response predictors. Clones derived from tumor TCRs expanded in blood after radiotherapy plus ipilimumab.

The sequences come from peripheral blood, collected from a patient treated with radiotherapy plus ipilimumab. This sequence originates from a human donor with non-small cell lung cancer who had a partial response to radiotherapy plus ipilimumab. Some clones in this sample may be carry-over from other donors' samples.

Written as DNA, the CDR3 is TGTGCCAGCAGCTACTCGGAGGGGAAGTTCTTC. Its protein product is CASSYSEGKFF. The chain uses TRBV7-9 and TRBJ2-1, with D perhaps TRBD2 (6 bases). Trimming cost V 4 bases and J 14 bases, with 12 bases left between them. Germline V lookup: CDR1 SEHNR, CDR2 FQNEAQ (reference sequence). CDR3 length: 11 amino acids.